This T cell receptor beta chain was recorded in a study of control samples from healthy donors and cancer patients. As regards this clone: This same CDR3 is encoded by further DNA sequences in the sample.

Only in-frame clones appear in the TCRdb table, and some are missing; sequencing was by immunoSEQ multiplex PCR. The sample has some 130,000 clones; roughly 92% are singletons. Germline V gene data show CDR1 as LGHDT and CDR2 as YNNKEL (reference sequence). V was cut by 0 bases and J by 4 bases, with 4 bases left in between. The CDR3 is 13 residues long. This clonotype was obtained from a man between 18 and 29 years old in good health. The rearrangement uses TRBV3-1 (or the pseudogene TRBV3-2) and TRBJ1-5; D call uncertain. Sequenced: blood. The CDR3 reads CASSQDLNQPQHF. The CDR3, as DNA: TGTGCCAGCAGCCAAGACCTAAATCAGCCCCAGCATTTT.